This paragraph covers one TCR beta chain sequence. Its matching antigen is unknown. The sample is drawn from a study of graft-versus-host responses after intestinal transplantation. On the study more broadly: All recipients got anti-thymocyte globulin induction, then tacrolimus and steroids for around three years. The study, taken as a whole, reports: Present in recipient marrow, GvH clones included some that appeared first in ileum or blood.

The protocol was immunoSEQ multiplex PCR, while the TCRdb copy is restricted to in-frame clones and leaves out a portion. Here the sample spans approximately 74,000 clones, about 90% being singletons. The CDR3 sequence is 14 residues long. Germline V gene sequence: CDR1 SGDLS, CDR2 YYNGEE. Trimming stripped 3 bases from V and 3 bases from J, with 12 bases between. Sequencing was performed on PBMCs, taken 98 days after intestinal transplantation. V gene TRBV9 combines with J gene TRBJ2-5; no clear D. The receptor was isolated from a human patient who received an intestinal transplant, so some T cells may come from the graft donor. In DNA, the CDR3 is TGTGCCAGCAGCGCCCCGTCCAGAAAAGAGACCCAGTACTTC. Translating gives CASSAPSRKETQYF.